A selection of T cell receptor beta chains follows, all from one sample in a study of OX40 agonist ivuxolimab in advanced cancers. Profiled with immunoSEQ multiplex PCR; TCRdb holds only in-frame clones, not every one. The data contain 90,000 to 100,000 clones, 80% to 90% of them seen just once; the ten biggest clones take up 0.82%. The sample in question was CD4+ or CD8+ T cells sorted from blood, obtained in a trial of the OX40 agonist ivuxolimab. The receptors were sampled from an adult with an advanced solid tumor such as melanoma, head and neck, liver or kidney cancer. Each CDR3 is given without its conserved first and last residue.

J,V,CDR3
TRBJ1-3,TRBV7-2,ASSLGGNTIY
TRBJ2-2,TRBV19,ASTQGSYTGELF
TRBJ2-3,TRBV6-5,ASSSLVTGSTDTQY
TRBJ2-1,TRBV5-1,ASRSGNSYNEQF
TRBJ2-3,TRBV29-1,SVDNRDRDGTDTQY
TRBJ1-2,TRBV10-3,AITRQGDNYGYT
TRBJ2-2,TRBV7-2,ASGPFSLTNTGELF
TRBJ2-1,TRBV13,ASSLAGGHYNEQF
TRBJ1-1,TRBV7-2,ASSSPGAEAF
TRBJ1-1,TRBV5-1,ASSSGQLNTEAF
TRBJ2-5,TRBV4-2,ASSQGTQVEETQY
TRBJ2-1,TRBV18,ASSREWDEQF
TRBJ2-3,TRBV7-9,ASSPSGATDTQY
TRBJ2-2,TRBV2,ASSSGFTGELF
TRBJ1-4,TRBV6-1,ASSLDLTRREKLF
TRBJ2-5,TRBV19,ASSPGGLAEGRQETQY
TRBJ1-5,TRBV18,ASSLDRVSNQPQH
TRBJ1-2,TRBV2,ASSEEGRLNYGYT
TRBJ2-7,TRBV7-2,ASSFSGTEAYEQY
TRBJ1-5,TRBV7-9,ASSLGGTDQPQH
TRBJ1-5,TRBV19,ASSIRIGNQPQH
TRBJ2-5,TRBV7-2,ASSLVEANPQY